These 4 T cell receptor beta chains were all obtained from the same sample, sequenced in a study of CD8+CD57+ T cells in acquired aplastic anemia. An expansion of CD8+CD57+ cells by flow cytometry had been shown in patients chosen for sequencing. Investigators profiled TCR beta VDJ and CDR3 from genomic DNA template. TCRdb called the reads again in MiXCR, with one record for every CDR3 protein. The sample consists of some 170,000 distinct CDR3 sequences, less than 60% of them appearing once. Sample: sorted CD4+, CD8+, or CD8+CD57+ T cells (not recorded which) from PBMCs. The receptors were sampled from a human donor with aplastic anemia.

The V call is TRBV15, the J call TRBJ2-7, with 10 bases that match TRBD2. The CDR3 runs 17 residues. V shed 5 bases and J 3 bases; nucleotides not matched to a gene: 13. Germline-derived CDR1 and CDR2 are LNHNV and YYDKDF (reference sequence). The CDR3 is CATSGRKPGLANYEQYF. The CDR3 coding sequence is TGTGCCACCAGCGGAAGGAAGCCGGGACTAGCGAACTACGAGCAGTACTTC. Full variable domain (remainder filled in from reference TRBV15 and TRBJ2-7): DAMVIQNPRYQVTQFGKPVTLSCSQTLNHNVMYWYQQKSSQAPKLLFHYYDKDFNNEADTPDNFQSRRPNTSFCFLDIRSPGLGDTAMYLCATSGRKPGLANYEQYFGPGTRLTVT.

This clonotype has a count of ten or more. The V call is TRBV15, the J call TRBJ2-5; 8 bases are a match to TRBD2. V shed 5 bases and J 4 bases; nucleotides not matched to a gene: 6. The CDR3 spans 14 residues. Germline V gene data show CDR1 as LNHNV and CDR2 as YYDKDF (reference sequence). As DNA, the CDR3 is TGTGCCACCAGCGCGGGGGGCTTTGGAGAGACCCAGTACTTC. Amino acid sequence: CATSAGGFGETQYF.

This chain links TRBV5-1 with TRBJ2-5; a weak D match, TRBD2 (7 bases). This CDR3 is 16 amino acids long. CDR1 SGHRS and CDR2 YFSETQ come from the germline V gene. Between the trimmed V and J ends, which lost 5 bases and 4 bases, there was a span of 21 bases. CDR3 coding DNA: TGCGCCAGCAGTAGGGCGGGGGCGATGCAAGTAGAGACCCAGTACTTC. This encodes CASSRAGAMQVETQYF.

A word on this clonotype: Relative to the germline gene, one junction end is altered; a read error may explain this. The chain has TRBV29-1 and TRBJ1-1, with no clear D. Per the germline V gene, CDR1 is SQVTM and CDR2 is ANQGSEA. This CDR3 spans 13 amino acids. The CDR3 DNA is TGCAGCGTTATGTCAGCTATGAACATTGAAGCTTTCTTT. Protein product: CSVMSAMNIEAFF.